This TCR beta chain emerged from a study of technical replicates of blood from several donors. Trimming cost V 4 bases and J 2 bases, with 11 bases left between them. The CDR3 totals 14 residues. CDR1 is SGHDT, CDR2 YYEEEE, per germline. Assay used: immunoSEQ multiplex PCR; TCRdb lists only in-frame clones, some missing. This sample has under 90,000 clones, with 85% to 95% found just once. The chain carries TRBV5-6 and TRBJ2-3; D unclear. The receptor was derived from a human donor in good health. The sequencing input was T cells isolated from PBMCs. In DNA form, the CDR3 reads TGTGCCAGCAGCCATCAGACTTTCACAGATACGCAGTATTTT. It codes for CASSHQTFTDTQYF.